This TCR beta chain was observed in a study of T-cell reconstitution after alpha-beta-depleted transplantation in children. This clonotype turned up a few times. Germline assignment: CDR1 LGHNA and CDR2 YSLEER. The CDR3 is 15 residues long. Germline trimming cut 4 bases from V and 4 bases from J; bases unmatched to any gene: 9. Using unique molecular identifiers, the investigators prepared the TCRbeta library. TCRdb recomputed calls from the PCR reads with MiXCR, one row per CDR3 protein. Seen here are about 610,000 distinct CDR3 sequences, approximately 10% observed once, and the top ten hold about 4%.

The chain recombines TRBV4-3 with TRBJ2-7, with 8 bases identical to TRBD1. This sequence was found in a human donor who donated a stem cell graft to a child with acute myeloid leukemia. Material: PBMCs from the stem cell graft donor, obtained from the stem cell graft. CDR3 region: CASSPVAGGVYEQYF. CDR3 nucleotide sequence: TGCGCCAGCAGCCCCGTAGCAGGGGGCGTTTACGAGCAGTACTTC.